These 30 T cell receptor beta chains were sequenced from one sample in a study of read filtering for tumor transcriptome and immune sequencing. This library used around 400 ng RNA and molecular barcoded adaptors spanning alpha/delta and beta/gamma chains. TCRdb re-derived calls from the reads in MiXCR, one entry per CDR3 protein. The sample contains roughly 41,000 distinct CDR3 sequences, roughly 15% of which appear only once. The sequencing sample was made of a population of CD138-negative cells sorted from bone marrow. The receptors come from a donor aged 40 or over with multiple myeloma.

This clonotype was counted many times. V and J are TRBV2 and TRBJ2-2; 12 bases align to TRBD1. V was pared by 4 bases and J by 7 bases, with 4 bases of the junction left unmatched. CDR3 length: 15 residues. Germline V CDR1 and CDR2: SNHLY, FYNNEI. In DNA, the CDR3 is TGTGCCAGCAGTGCCGGGACAGGGGGCTTCGGGGAGCTGTTTTTT. Translation gives CASSAGTGGFGELFF.

This clonotype was counted at least ten times. The chain has TRBV6-2 or TRBV6-3 and TRBJ2-6; 16 bases map to TRBD2. Germline values: CDR1 MNHEY, CDR2 SVGEGT. With 5 bases clipped from V and 2 bases from J, the junction kept 15 bases outside the gene matches. This CDR3 contains 22 residues. The chain's CDR3 is CASSPLPLGTSGRVPGANVLTF. The CDR3 DNA sequence: TGTGCCAGCAGTCCCTTACCCCTCGGGACTAGCGGGAGGGTACCTGGGGCCAACGTCCTGACTTTC.

There are many counts of this clonotype. This rearrangement joins TRBV29-1 to TRBJ2-1; 8 nucleotides align to TRBD2. The V gene's germline CDR1 is SQVTM and CDR2 ANQGSEA. Unmatched junction bases numbered 3, after V lost 3 bases and J lost 2 bases. The CDR3 contains 14 residues. CDR3 in amino acids: CSVDIAGTYNEQFF. The CDR3 DNA is TGCAGCGTTGACATAGCGGGAACCTACAATGAGCAGTTCTTC.

This clonotype was observed at least ten times. The V and J genes are TRBV5-1 and TRBJ1-6; D ambiguous. The CDR3 has 13 amino acids. CDR1 is SGHRS, CDR2 YFSETQ, per germline. V was shortened by 5 bases and J by 6 bases, with 9 bases between the two germline ends. CDR3 sequence (DNA): TGCGCCAGCAGAGAGGATACTAATTCACCCCTCCACTTT. Amino acid sequence: CASREDTNSPLHF.

For this clonotype: A read error is possible here, since a much larger clone lies one base away. CDR3 in DNA: TGTGCCACCAGCAGAGATGTCGGCAGGTCGGACGCCCAGTACTTC. As protein: CATSRDVGRSDAQYF. This chain connects TRBV15 to TRBJ2-4, with D hard to call. The CDR3 runs to 15 residues. With 0 bases removed from V and 13 bases from J, the gap between germline ends came to 19 bases. Looked up from germline, CDR1 is LNHNV and CDR2 is YYDKDF (reference sequence).

This clonotype was detected many times. CDR3 bases: TGCAGCGTTGAAGGGACTAGCGGGCAGAATGAGCAGTTCTTC. Its protein is CSVEGTSGQNEQFF. The V and J genes are TRBV29-1 and TRBJ2-1, with 11 positions matching TRBD2. The germline V gene encodes CDR1 SQVTM and CDR2 ANQGSEA. This CDR3 region has 14 residues. V was pared by 1 base and J by 7 bases, with 3 bases of the junction left unmatched.

This clonotype was seen at least ten times. V gene TRBV6-1 combines with J gene TRBJ2-3; 8 bases are shared with TRBD2. CDR1 is MNHNS, CDR2 SASEGT, per germline. The ends lost 5 bases at V and 5 bases at J; junction bases unmatched: 9. CDR3 length: 15 residues. Here the CDR3 reads CASSYSSGRGDTQYF. The CDR3 coding sequence is TGTGCCAGCAGTTACTCAAGCGGGAGAGGAGATACGCAGTATTTT.

In this sample, this clonotype turned up many times. The V call is TRBV10-3, the J call TRBJ2-7; D is possibly TRBD1 (5 bases). The germline V gene encodes CDR1 ENHRY and CDR2 SYGVKD. This CDR3 region has 14 residues. Trimming pared 3 bases from V and 0 bases from J, leaving 9 bases between. CDR3 sequence: CAISEGARSYEQYF. The CDR3 DNA follows: TGTGCCATCAGTGAAGGGGCTCGCTCCTACGAGCAGTACTTC.

This clonotype was recorded at least ten times. The chain is built from TRBV2 and TRBJ2-5, with 9 bases matching TRBD1. From germline, CDR1 is SNHLY and CDR2 FYNNEI. The V and J ends lost 8 bases and 5 bases, in that order; junction bases with no gene match: 12. The CDR3 is made up of 15 amino acids. For the CDR3, the DNA is TGTGCCAGCCCAAAACCGGGACAGGGCGTTGAGACCCAGTACTTC. Its translation is CASPKPGQGVETQYF.

This clonotype was counted many times. The rearrangement uses TRBV24-1 and TRBJ2-7; D perhaps matches TRBD1 (5 bases). CDR3 size: 14 residues. Trimming cost V 10 bases and J 7 bases, with 22 bases left between them. Per the germline V gene, CDR1 is KGHDR and CDR2 is SFDVKD. The CDR3 DNA reads as TGTGCCACGATTAGTGGACATGGGATCGGAGAGCAGTACTTC. Amino acids: CATISGHGIGEQYF.

This clonotype was counted ten times or more. The chain recombines TRBV5-4 with TRBJ2-5; 13 bases match TRBD2. The germline V gene has CDR1 SGHNT and CDR2 YYREEE (reference sequence). The J segment lost 4 bases and the V segment lost 4 bases, leaving 7 bases of the junction unmatched. The CDR3 has 16 amino acids. The CDR3 DNA reads TGTGCCAGCAGCAGCGGACTAGCGGGAGATGGAGAGACCCAGTACTTC. Protein: CASSSGLAGDGETQYF.

This clonotype was seen many times. The rearrangement links TRBV28 to TRBJ2-2, with D hard to call. The germline V gene has CDR1 MDHEN and CDR2 SYDVKM. The CDR3 sequence is 14 residues long. Trimming cost V 1 base and J 1 base, with 4 bases left between them. This CDR3 is CASSLFQNTGELFF. The CDR3 nucleotides are TGTGCCAGCAGTTTATTTCAGAACACCGGGGAGCTGTTTTTT.

This clonotype was recorded at least ten times. The chain has TRBV2 and TRBJ2-3; D may match TRBD1 or TRBD2 (6 bases each). The length of the CDR3 is 17 residues. Germline V gives CDR1 SNHLY, CDR2 FYNNEI. With 6 bases removed from V and 0 bases from J, the gap between germline ends came to 19 bases. The CDR3 region has the DNA TGTGCCAGCAGGATGCCTAGGGGGAGGACGAGCACAGATACGCAGTATTTT. Encoded protein: CASRMPRGRTSTDTQYF.

Many counts were recorded for this clonotype. The chain couples TRBV20-1 to TRBJ2-7; weak D call: TRBD2 (5 bases). Trimming stripped 7 bases from V and 4 bases from J, with 11 bases between. CDR3 size: 11 residues. Germline lookup yields CDR1 DFQATT and CDR2 SNEGSKA (reference sequence). The CDR3 here is CSVERTYEQYF. The CDR3 nucleotides are TGCAGTGTGGAGCGGACGTACGAGCAGTACTTC.

This clonotype was detected many times. Lacking the conserved final phenylalanine or tryptophan, this CDR3 likely reflects a read error. No DNA is shown, since the ends of the CDR3 on it are uncertain; the CDR3 is the one TCRdb lists. The genes are TRBV20-1 and TRBJ1-2. Germline lookup yields CDR1 DFQATT and CDR2 SNEGSKA (reference sequence). Termini included, the CDR3 measures 13 amino acids. CDR3 in amino acids: CSARGNRHRDGLY.

The sample holds many counts of this clonotype. The chain links TRBV19 to TRBJ2-1; the D is unclear. The ends were cut back, 7 bases at V and 0 bases at J, with 13 bases in the middle. This CDR3 is 15 amino acids long. Germline V gives CDR1 LNHDA, CDR2 SQIVND (reference sequence). The CDR3 loop is CASTPGGSSYNEQFF. In DNA form, the CDR3 reads TGTGCCAGTACCCCCGGCGGTAGCTCCTACAATGAGCAGTTCTTC.

This clonotype occurred many times. The V and J genes are TRBV29-1 and TRBJ2-7; 13 nucleotides align to TRBD2. From germline, CDR1 is SQVTM and CDR2 ANQGSEA. This CDR3 has 13 amino acids. The CDR3 nucleotides read TGCAGGTTTGGGACTAGCGGGGCCTACGAGCAGTACTTC. The encoded protein is CRFGTSGAYEQYF.

This clonotype appeared many times. The chain couples TRBV27 to TRBJ2-7; TRBD1 or TRBD2 may be the D gene (5 bases each). Germline V CDR1 and CDR2: MNHEY, SMNVEV (reference sequence). This CDR3 has 13 amino acids. The V gene lost 11 bases and the J gene lost 0 bases, with 14 bases spanning the gap. CDR3 in amino acids: CASKKGTSYEQYF. CDR3 in DNA: TGTGCCTCCAAAAAAGGGACCTCCTACGAGCAGTACTTC.

Many counts were recorded for this clonotype. The rearrangement links TRBV5-1 to TRBJ2-1, with a weak D call TRBD2 (6 bases). Deletions cut 4 bases from V and 8 bases from J, with 16 bases between. The CDR3 is 14 amino acids. CDR1 and CDR2 from the germline V gene are SGHRS and YFSETQ. The CDR3 coding sequence is TGCGCCAGCAGCCCCCGTGAGGGAGGCCATGAGCAGTTCTTC. Its translation is CASSPREGGHEQFF.

The chain is built from TRBV7-6 and TRBJ2-3; perhaps TRBD1 as D (6 bases). CDR1 is SGHVS, CDR2 FNYEAQ, per germline. V was cut by 1 base and J by 2 bases, with 19 bases left in between. The CDR3 totals 18 residues. The CDR3 loop is CASSLGLQGSGATDTQYF. CDR3 bases: TGTGCCAGCAGCTTAGGGCTTCAGGGGAGTGGAGCCACAGATACGCAGTATTTT. The full variable domain, its missing parts supplied by reference TRBV7-6 and TRBJ2-3, is GAGVSQSPRYKVTKRGQDVALRCDPISGHVSLYWYRQALGQGPEFLTYFNYEAQQDKSGLPNDRFSAERPEGSISTLTIQRTEQRDSAMYRCASSLGLQGSGATDTQYFGPGTRLTVL.

This clonotype was observed at least ten times. The chain recombines TRBV4-1 with TRBJ2-1; D gene uncertain. V lost 1 base to trimming and J lost 4 bases, with 8 bases between them. Germline V gene sequence: CDR1 MGHRA, CDR2 YSYEKL. The CDR3 runs to 14 residues. CDR3 amino acids: CASSQVQKYNEQFF. As DNA, the CDR3 is TGCGCCAGCAGCCAAGTGCAAAAGTACAATGAGCAGTTCTTC.

There are many counts of this clonotype. The chain is built from TRBV20-1 and TRBJ1-1, with TRBD1 matching 8 bases. This CDR3 has 13 residues. The germline V gene encodes CDR1 DFQATT and CDR2 SNEGSKA (reference sequence). Losses at the gene ends were 4 bases for V and 10 bases for J; bases not matched to a gene: 11. DNA of the CDR3: TGCAGTGCTAAGGACAGGGAACATTTTGGAGCTTTCTTT. This sequence encodes CSAKDREHFGAFF.

The sample holds many counts of this clonotype. CDR3 sequence reads: CASSLGAGPNYGYTF. CDR3 DNA: TGTGCCAGCAGCTTGGGAGCAGGACCTAACTATGGCTACACCTTC. V gene TRBV7-3 combines with J gene TRBJ1-2; D unclear. Trimming took 3 bases from V and 0 from J, leaving 11 bases between them. Germline V lookup: CDR1 SGHTA, CDR2 FQGTGA. The CDR3 covers 15 residues.

For this clonotype: At one of its ends the junction is not consistent with the germline gene, which may arise from a read error. The chain joins TRBV7-9 to TRBJ1-1, with TRBD1 matching over 7 bases. This CDR3 spans 15 amino acids. Germline-derived CDR1 and CDR2 are SEHNR and FQNEAQ (reference sequence). The CDR3 sequence: CASSARQGGNTEAFF. The CDR3 DNA is TGTGCCAGCAGCGCCCGACAGGGTGGGAACACTGAAGCCTTCTTT.

On this clonotype itself: A clone one base away is much larger, so this may be a read error. V and J are TRBV10-3 and TRBJ2-3; D unresolved. Germline-derived CDR1 and CDR2 are ENHRY and SYGVKD. The CDR3 is 12 amino acids. The CDR3 spells CAISENEDTQCF. The CDR3 DNA reads as TGTGCCATCAGTGAGAACGAGGATACGCAGTGTTTT.

This clonotype was detected ten times or more. The rearrangement joins TRBV7-2 to TRBJ2-7; D ambiguous. In germline, CDR1 is SGHTA, CDR2 FQGNSA. CDR3 size: 14 residues. V was cut by 1 base and J by 1 base, with 8 bases left in between. The CDR3 loop reads CASSLDRQSYEQYF. As DNA, the CDR3 is TGTGCCAGCAGCTTAGATAGGCAGTCCTACGAGCAGTACTTC.

This clonotype has ten or more counts. The J gene is TRBJ1-4, the V gene TRBV20-1; D is unclear. The length of the CDR3 is 14 residues. The V end lost 3 bases, the J end lost 0 bases, and 8 bases lay between the germline ends. Germline-derived CDR1 and CDR2 are DFQATT and SNEGSKA (reference sequence). The CDR3 sequence: CSASSIATNEKLFF. The CDR3 nucleotides read TGCAGTGCTAGCAGCATTGCAACTAATGAAAAACTGTTTTTT.

A single count supports this clonotype. The chain has TRBV27 and TRBJ2-7, with TRBD1 identical over 7 bases. Trimming took 6 bases from V and 2 from J; bases not matched to a gene: 16. CDR1 is MNHEY, CDR2 SMNVEV, per germline (reference sequence). There are 17 residues in the CDR3. The CDR3 region is CASRPRVWQGVAYEQYF. The CDR3 DNA follows: TGTGCCAGCAGACCCCGGGTATGGCAGGGGGTTGCCTACGAGCAGTACTTC.

This clonotype was seen ten or more times. The chain carries TRBV11-2 and TRBJ1-4, with D perhaps TRBD1 (5 bases). Per the germline V gene, CDR1 is SGHAT and CDR2 is FQNNGV. Between the trimmed V and J ends, which lost 4 bases and 7 bases, there was a span of 19 bases. CDR3 length: 16 amino acids. In DNA form, the CDR3 reads TGTGCCAGCAGCTCAAACGCAGGGTTATTGGGTGAAAAACTGTTTTTT. The encoded protein is CASSSNAGLLGEKLFF.

The chain is built from TRBV28 and TRBJ2-2; possible D gene TRBD2, 6 bases. V was pared by 3 bases and J by 8 bases, with 16 bases between. The CDR3 runs to 15 residues. Germline assignment: CDR1 MDHEN and CDR2 SYDVKM. In DNA form, the CDR3 reads TGTGCCAGCAGTTTGGACCAGCGGGTCTTAGGGGAGCTGTTTTTT. It translates to CASSLDQRVLGELFF.